Presented here are 9 T cell receptor beta chains from one specimen sequenced in a study of blood T cells in healthy people across ages. A J-beta primer mix and a sample-barcoded 5' primer were used in a second PCR of about 7 to 12 cycles. TCRdb re-analysed the 5' RACE reads in MiXCR, keeping a single row per CDR3 protein. The repertoire holds 800,000 to 950,000 distinct CDR3 sequences, with 25% to 30% as singletons. In addition, the sample was reused for a study of T cells of mothers and their children.

The sequenced material came from blood. Receptor source: a middle-aged woman in good health.

The chain combines TRBV9 with TRBJ1-2, with 7 bases identical to TRBD1. V gave up 4 bases and J gave up 0 bases; unmatched junction bases: 6. Germline assignment: CDR1 SGDLS and CDR2 YYNGEE. The CDR3 is 15 residues long. This chain's CDR3 is CASSNPTGSNYGYTF. For the CDR3, the DNA is TGTGCCAGCAGCAACCCGACAGGGTCTAACTATGGCTACACCTTC.

With regard to this clonotype: The junction shows a germline mismatch at one end, possibly a read error. The V and J genes are TRBV7-3 and TRBJ1-1, with D possibly TRBD1 on 6 matching bases. This CDR3 contains 13 residues. Germline V gives CDR1 SGHTA, CDR2 FQGTGA. CDR3: CANSFTPGQRAFF. Here the CDR3 DNA reads TGTGCCAACAGCTTTACACCGGGACAAAGAGCTTTCTTT.

V and J are TRBV24-1 and TRBJ2-3; D perhaps matches TRBD2 (6 bases). This CDR3 is 13 amino acids long. Looked up from germline, CDR1 is KGHDR and CDR2 is SFDVKD. V was trimmed by 9 bases and J by 1 base, leaving 10 bases between them. The CDR3 nucleotides are TGTGCCACCGGCGGCGGGGGCACAGATACGCAGTATTTT. Translation gives CATGGGGTDTQYF.

This clonotype was seen a handful of times. The J gene is TRBJ2-4, the V gene TRBV14, with 10 bases aligning to TRBD1. Germline V gene sequence: CDR1 SGHDN, CDR2 FVKESK. The CDR3 length is 15 residues. The V segment lost 3 bases and the J segment 6 bases; nucleotides outside the gene matches: 5. The CDR3 sequence: CASSHGTGEGNIQYF. CDR3 DNA sequence: TGTGCCAGCAGCCATGGGACAGGGGAGGGAAACATTCAGTACTTC.

The chain joins TRBV6-2 or TRBV6-3 to TRBJ2-7; a weak D match, TRBD1 (5 bases). The CDR3 length is 14 residues. CDR1 and CDR2 from the germline V gene are MNHEY and SVGEGT. V was clipped by 0 bases and J by 0 bases, with 6 bases between them. The CDR3 DNA reads TGTGCCAGCAGTTACTCCAGGGCCTCCTACGAGCAGTACTTC. Protein sequence: CASSYSRASYEQYF.

As concerns this clonotype: This could be a read error, since a much larger clone is one nucleotide away. The rearrangement links TRBV7-2 to TRBJ2-7, with D possibly matching TRBD2 (6 bases). Germline values: CDR1 SGHTA, CDR2 FQGNSA. V was trimmed by 5 bases and J by 0 bases, leaving 14 bases between them. The length of the CDR3 is 15 residues. CDR3 in amino acids: CASSRREGGSYEQYF. As DNA, the CDR3 is TGTGCCAGCAGCCGGCGCGAGGGAGGCTCCTACGAGCAGTACTTC.

In this sample, this clonotype turned up a few times. V is TRBV20-1 and J is TRBJ1-5, with TRBD1 as a possible D gene (6 bases). With 2 bases removed from V and 7 bases from J, the gap between germline ends came to 12 bases. CDR3 size: 13 residues. The germline CDR1 and CDR2 sequences are DFQATT and SNEGSKA (reference sequence). The CDR3 loop reads CSARKQGRQPQHF. In DNA form, the CDR3 reads TGCAGTGCTAGAAAACAGGGTCGCCAGCCCCAGCATTTT.

This clonotype was seen many times. The rearrangement joins TRBV20-1 to TRBJ2-7, with D tentatively TRBD1 (5 bases). Germline V gene sequence: CDR1 DFQATT, CDR2 SNEGSKA (reference sequence). The length of the CDR3 is 13 residues. Trimming stripped 0 bases from V and 2 bases from J, with 8 bases between. The CDR3 protein is CSARDRGAYEQYF. As DNA, the CDR3 is TGCAGTGCTAGAGATAGGGGCGCCTACGAGCAGTACTTC.

To note about this clonotype: A read error may be the cause here, since a much bigger clone is one base away. The chain has TRBV7-9 and TRBJ2-5; D ambiguous. Trimming removed 2 bases at V and 11 bases at J, with 15 bases between. There are 13 residues in the CDR3. Germline V gene data show CDR1 as SEHNR and CDR2 as FQNEAQ (reference sequence). Here the CDR3 DNA reads TGTGCCAGCAGCTTAAGACGATACAATGAGCAGTACTTC. Translated, it gives CASSLRRYNEQYF.